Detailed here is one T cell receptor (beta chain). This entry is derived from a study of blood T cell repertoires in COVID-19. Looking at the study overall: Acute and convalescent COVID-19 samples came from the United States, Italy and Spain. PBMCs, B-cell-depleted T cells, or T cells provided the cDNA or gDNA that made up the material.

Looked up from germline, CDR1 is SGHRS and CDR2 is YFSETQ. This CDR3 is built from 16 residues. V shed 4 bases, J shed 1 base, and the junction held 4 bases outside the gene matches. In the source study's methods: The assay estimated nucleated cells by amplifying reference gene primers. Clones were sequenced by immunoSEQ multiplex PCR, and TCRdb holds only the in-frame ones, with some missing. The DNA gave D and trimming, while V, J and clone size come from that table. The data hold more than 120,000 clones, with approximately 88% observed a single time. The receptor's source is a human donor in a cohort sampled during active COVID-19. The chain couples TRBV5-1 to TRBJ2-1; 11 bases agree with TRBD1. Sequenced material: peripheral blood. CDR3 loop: CASSRDRGRSYNEQFF. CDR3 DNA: TGCGCCAGCAGCCGGGACAGGGGGAGGTCCTACAATGAGCAGTTCTTC.